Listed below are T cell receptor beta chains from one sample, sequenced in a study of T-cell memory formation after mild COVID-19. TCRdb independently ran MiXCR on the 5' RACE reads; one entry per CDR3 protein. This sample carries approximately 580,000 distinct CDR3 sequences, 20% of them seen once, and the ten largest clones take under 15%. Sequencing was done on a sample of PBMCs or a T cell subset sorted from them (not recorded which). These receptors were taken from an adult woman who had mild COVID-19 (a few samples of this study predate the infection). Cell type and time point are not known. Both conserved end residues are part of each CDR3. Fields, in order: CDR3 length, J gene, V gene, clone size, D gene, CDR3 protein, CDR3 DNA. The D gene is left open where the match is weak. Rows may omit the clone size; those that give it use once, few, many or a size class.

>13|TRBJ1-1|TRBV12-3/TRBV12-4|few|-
CASSFGSGAEAFF
TGTGCCAGCAGTTTTGGGTCTGGGGCTGAAGCTTTCTTT
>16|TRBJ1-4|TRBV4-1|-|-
CASSQVLRIPNEKLFF
TGCGCCAGCAGCCAGGTTCTTCGGATCCCTAATGAAAAACTGTTTTTT
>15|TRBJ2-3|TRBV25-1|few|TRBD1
CASSERTGGKDTQYF
TGTGCCAGCAGTGAGAGGACAGGGGGGAAAGATACGCAGTATTTT
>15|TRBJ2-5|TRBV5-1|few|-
CASSRILFGKETQYF
TGCGCCAGCAGCCGGATCCTTTTTGGGAAAGAGACCCAGTACTTC
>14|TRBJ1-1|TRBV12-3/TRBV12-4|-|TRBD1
CASSFGTGSAEAFF
TGTGCCAGCAGCTTCGGGACAGGGTCAGCTGAAGCTTTCTTT
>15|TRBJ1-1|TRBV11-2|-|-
CASSKTRAINTEAFF
TGTGCCAGCAGCAAAACCAGGGCAATAAACACTGAAGCTTTCTTT
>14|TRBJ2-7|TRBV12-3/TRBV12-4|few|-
CASSLHSPSYEQYF
TGTGCCAGCAGTTTACACTCTCCCTCCTACGAGCAGTACTTC
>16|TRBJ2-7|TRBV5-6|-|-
CASSHGPGRSSYEQYF
TGTGCCAGCAGCCATGGCCCGGGGCGCAGCTCCTACGAGCAGTACTTC
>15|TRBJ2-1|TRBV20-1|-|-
CSARDIGLTYNEQFF
TGCAGTGCTAGAGATATAGGATTAACCTACAATGAGCAGTTCTTC
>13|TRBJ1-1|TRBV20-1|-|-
CSARDPARTEAFF
TGCAGTGCTAGAGATCCGGCCAGGACTGAAGCTTTCTTT
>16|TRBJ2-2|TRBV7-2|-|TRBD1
CASSFYGQANTGELFF
TGTGCCAGCAGCTTCTACGGACAGGCGAACACCGGGGAGCTGTTTTTT
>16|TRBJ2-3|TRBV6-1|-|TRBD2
CASSETGLAGTDTQYF
TGTGCCAGCAGTGAAACCGGACTAGCGGGGACAGATACGCAGTATTTT